This TCR beta chain was sequenced for a study of blood T cell repertoires in COVID-19 (dated by TCRdb to 2018 to 2021). In terms of the full investigation: Samples from collaborators originated in the United States, Italy and Spain and spanned both the acute and convalescent phases of COVID-19. The prospective study material was composed of cDNA or gDNA derived from T cells, B-cell-depleted T cells, or PBMCs. Subjects who had been exposed to COVID-19, were actively infected with it, or had recovered from it provided the deeply sampled blood TCRbeta repertoires that made up the dataset. A freely available public database, intended as a resource for researchers studying the immune response to SARS-CoV-2, is where the repertoires were released. Samples came from the ongoing ImmuneRACE study (first 160 participants) plus 1,254 subjects from 6 global collaborators. Nearly every sample came with metadata listing a de-identified subject ID, COVID-19 status, age in years and sex. Where HLA class I and class II types were available, the types were taken from metadata supplied by the sample provider, not from assay-based typing.

TCRbeta CDR3 regions were amplified from genomic DNA by means of the immunoSEQ Assay, a bias-controlled multiplex PCR. The paper's processing steps were these. The number of nucleated cells in each sample was estimated from the amplification of reference gene primers within the assay. To quantify the absolute abundance of each unique TCRbeta CDR3 rearrangement, sequence reads were collapsed and filtered. For each sample, productive Simpson clonality was calculated as the square root of Simpson's diversity index across productive rearrangements. TCRdb took this table from immuneACCESS and kept in-frame rearrangements with V and J called. Such tables lack part of the clones; where checked against another copy, unresolved V genes explain under half of the gap, and the rest is unexplained. That table gives V, J and clone size, and the DNA gave D and trimming. The sample includes roughly 83,000 clones, with around nine tenths observed a single time. The top ten clones comprise 8% of the sample.

Via the germline V gene, CDR1 is MDHEN and CDR2 SYDVKM. Trimming removed 6 bases from V and 6 bases from J, leaving 14 bases between the germline ends. The CDR3 runs 13 amino acids, cysteine and phenylalanine included. Of the read, only the CDR3 DNA is kept; its 39 bases are in frame from base 1. General study outcomes and caveats: Clinical and demographic metadata were provided uncurated, with the amount varying by source and participant.

Turning to this clone: Its antigen target is currently unknown. Per-base quality was not reported, and no clone a single base away is much larger than it.

Each collaborating institution followed its own protocols to collect whole blood in K2EDTA tubes. For TCRbeta analysis, collaborators shipped samples as frozen whole blood, isolated PBMCs, or DNA extracted from either of those sample types. What was sequenced was peripheral blood. Recombination joined TRBV28 with TRBJ1-2, and TRBD1 may be the D gene, going by 6 matching bases. The receptor's source is a man older than 75 with active or convalescent COVID-19. The CDR3 region: CASSSSHRDGYTF. The base sequence is TGTGCCAGCAGCTCCTCCCACAGGGATGGCTACACCTTC.